This T cell receptor beta chain derives from a study of shared clonotypes between healthy human individuals. On the study more broadly: The donor group consisted of two women and three men, aged 18 to 49. Plates per donor: three CD4 naive, three CD4 memory, two CD8 naive, one CD8 memory.

Profiling relied on immunoSEQ multiplex PCR, and the TCRdb table lists in-frame clones only, not all of them. The sample gives about 2 million clones, 85% to 95% of which show up once; around 1.1% is in the top ten. CD8 cells regarded as naive lacked CD45RO, were positively chosen for CCR7, and omitted terminally differentiated effector memory CD45RA+ cells. Every donor was a Caucasian adult from Nashville, Tennessee. Comment on this clone: The antigen remains unidentified.

Study conclusions and caveats: Clonotypes which were not shared had lower generation probabilities than clonotypes that all four donors shared.

The source material was naive CD8+ T cells sorted from blood. The receptor was derived from a man younger than 35 in good health.

As DNA, the CDR3 is TGTGCCAGCAGGAAAGACAGGGGGCTCGAGCAGTACTTC. Translating gives CASRKDRGLEQYF. The chain is built from TRBV27 and TRBJ2-7, with 10 nucleotides matching TRBD1. This CDR3 region has 13 residues. CDR1 and CDR2 from the germline V gene are MNHEY and SMNVEV (reference sequence). V lost 6 bases to trimming and J lost 6 bases; unmatched junction nucleotides: 5.